This T cell receptor beta chain derives from a study of cytomegalovirus exposure and HLA in healthy donors. Notes on the study in general: An analysis that was carried out later associated 16,000 or so TCR beta sequences with HLA alleles at 0.05 false discovery rate. A missense variant in DCLRE1C was later tied to TCR beta V- and J-gene trimming.

This PCR relied on a set of 60 Vbeta primers and 13 Jbeta primers. Authors' data handling: Tens of millions of unique TCR beta chains, approximately 11 million of them shared, were counted by a later analysis. TCRdb's copy holds only in-frame clones and misses some; the assay was immunoSEQ multiplex PCR. V, J and clone size are taken as reported in that table, and D and trimming were inferred from the DNA itself. In the table there are 200,000 or so clones, roughly four fifths of which are singletons. For this clone: What it binds is not known.

Germline CDR1 is SGHNT and CDR2 is YENEEA. The CDR3 extends over 14 amino acids. V gave up 3 bases and J gave up 4 bases, with 10 bases separating them. Sequences were obtained from PBMCs. The rearrangement joins TRBV11-3 to TRBJ2-1; D might be TRBD2 (6 bases). The TCR originated in a woman in her forties or fifties in good health and CMV-seropositive. The CDR3 DNA reads TGTGCCAGCAGCTTGGGCGGGGTATACAATGAGCAGTTCTTC. Its translation: CASSLGGVYNEQFF.